The clone carrying this T cell receptor (beta chain) was recorded a few times. Its cognate antigen is unknown. The PCR made use of 60 Vbeta and 13 Jbeta primers. Data came from immunoSEQ multiplex PCR; TCRdb stores just in-frame clones and leaves some out. This sample has roughly 140,000 clones, with approximately 80% found just once. This sample is drawn from a study of cytomegalovirus exposure and HLA in healthy donors. Study-level points and caveats: Under 20,000 TCR beta sequences were associated with HLA alleles at 0.05 false discovery rate in a later analysis. TCR beta chain V- and J-gene trimming was linked, in a later analysis, to a missense variant in DCLRE1C.

The germline gives CDR1 MDHEN, CDR2 SYDVKM. The germline V and J ends were trimmed by 8 bases and 9 bases, with 20 bases remaining between them. The CDR3 loop spans 15 amino acids. The rearrangement joins TRBV28 to TRBJ1-6; the D is unclear. This clonotype was sampled from a woman between 35 and 50 years old in good health and CMV-seropositive. The sample comprised PBMCs. CDR3 in amino acids: CASLTYYPSFSPLHF. CDR3 DNA sequence: TGTGCCAGCCTCACTTACTATCCCTCTTTTTCACCCCTCCACTTT.